A selection of T cell receptor beta chains follows, all from one sample in a study of T cell responses to AZD1222 COVID-19 vaccine. Assay used: immunoSEQ multiplex PCR; TCRdb lists only in-frame clones, some missing. The table shows 130,000 or so clones, with 93% occurring only once. The sample here was peripheral blood, taken on day 0 of AZD1222 vaccination. The receptors were gathered from an adult in good health. Each CDR3 is given with its conserved first and last residue. D genes are given only for firm matches. A row's size may be missing; if present it is once, few, many or a size class.

size	D	V	J	DNA	CDR3
.	TRBD1	TRBV7-9	TRBJ1-5	TGTGCCAGCAGCTTGTTCCGACAGGGGGCACAACAGCCCCAGCATTTT	CASSLFRQGAQQPQHF
.	.	TRBV9	TRBJ2-7	TGTGCCAGCAGCGTAAGCTCGACAGGCTACTCCTACGAGCAGTACTTC	CASSVSSTGYSYEQYF
.	.	TRBV5-1	TRBJ2-1	TGCGCCAGCAGCCCGGGGACTCAAACCTACAATGAGCAGTTCTTC	CASSPGTQTYNEQFF
.	TRBD1	TRBV6-6	TRBJ1-4	TGTGCCAGCAGTTTCGGGACAGGGGATGAAAAACTGTTTTTT	CASSFGTGDEKLFF
.	TRBD2	TRBV9	TRBJ2-1	TGTGCCAGCAGCGTAGCTAGCGGCTTAGTCGATGAGCAGTTCTTC	CASSVASGLVDEQFF
.	.	TRBV5-1	TRBJ1-1	TGCGCCAGCAGCTTGGCGCTGGGAATGAACACTGAAGCTTTCTTT	CASSLALGMNTEAFF
.	.	TRBV2	TRBJ1-2	TGTGCCAGCCGAGGCCCCACCGCGGAGAACTATGGCTACACCTTC	CASRGPTAENYGYTF
.	.	TRBV4-3	TRBJ2-2	TGCGCCAGCCGATCTGGACCGAACACCGGGGAGCTGTTTTTT	CASRSGPNTGELFF
.	TRBD2	TRBV5-6	TRBJ2-3	TGTGCCAGCAGCTTTGGACTAGCGCCTCTCACAGATACGCAGTATTTT	CASSFGLAPLTDTQYF
few	.	TRBV7-2	TRBJ2-7	TGTGCCAGCAGCTCCTTAGTGGGCAGGGGCTCCTACGAGCAGTACTTC	CASSSLVGRGSYEQYF
.	TRBD2	TRBV18	TRBJ2-3	TGTGCCAGCTCCTTGACTGGCGCGGGAGGTAGCACAGATACGCAGTATTTT	CASSLTGAGGSTDTQYF